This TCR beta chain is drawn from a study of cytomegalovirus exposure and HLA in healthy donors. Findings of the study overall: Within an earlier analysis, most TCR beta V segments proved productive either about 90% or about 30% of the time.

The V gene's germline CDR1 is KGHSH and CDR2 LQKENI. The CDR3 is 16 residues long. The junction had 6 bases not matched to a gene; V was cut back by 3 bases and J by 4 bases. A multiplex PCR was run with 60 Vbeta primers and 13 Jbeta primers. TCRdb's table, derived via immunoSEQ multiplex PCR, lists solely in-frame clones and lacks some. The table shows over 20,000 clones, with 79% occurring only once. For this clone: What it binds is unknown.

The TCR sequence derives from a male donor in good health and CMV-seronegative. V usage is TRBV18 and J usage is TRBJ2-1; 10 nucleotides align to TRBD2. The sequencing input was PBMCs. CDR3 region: CASSPPTSGDYNEQFF. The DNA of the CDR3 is TGTGCCAGCTCACCGCCCACTAGCGGGGATTACAATGAGCAGTTCTTC. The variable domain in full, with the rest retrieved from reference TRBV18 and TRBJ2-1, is NAGVMQNPRHLVRRRGQEARLRCSPMKGHSHVYWYRQLPEEGLKFMVYLQKENIIDESGMPKERFSAEFPKEGPSILRIQQVVRGDSAAYFCASSPPTSGDYNEQFFGPGTRLTVL.